These 2 T cell receptor beta chains originate from one sample sequenced in a study of technical replicates of blood from a few donors. Profiled with immunoSEQ multiplex PCR; TCRdb holds only in-frame clones, not every one. The sample contains 55,000 to 70,000 clones, about 90% of which appear only once. The sample taken for sequencing was PBMCs. All receptors come from a human donor in good health. Some clones in this sample may be carry-over from other donors' samples.

V gene TRBV6-6 combines with J gene TRBJ2-5; 7 bases fit TRBD1. CDR1 MNHNY and CDR2 SVGAGI come from the germline V gene (reference sequence). The CDR3 covers 16 residues. V lost 0 bases, J lost 1 base, and 5 bases stayed unmatched. The DNA for the CDR3 is TGTGCCAGCAGTTACTCGAGACGGGACAGCCAAGAGACCCAGTACTTC. Amino acid sequence: CASSYSRRDSQETQYF.

This clone was picked up many times. The V call is TRBV5-8, the J call TRBJ2-3, with D maybe TRBD1 (5 bases). Looked up from germline, CDR1 is SGHTS and CDR2 is YDEGEE. This CDR3 comprises 12 residues. V was trimmed by 2 bases and J by 6 bases, leaving 7 bases between them. CDR3 DNA sequence: TGTGCCAGCAGCTTATGGGGCGATACGCAGTATTTT. This sequence encodes CASSLWGDTQYF.